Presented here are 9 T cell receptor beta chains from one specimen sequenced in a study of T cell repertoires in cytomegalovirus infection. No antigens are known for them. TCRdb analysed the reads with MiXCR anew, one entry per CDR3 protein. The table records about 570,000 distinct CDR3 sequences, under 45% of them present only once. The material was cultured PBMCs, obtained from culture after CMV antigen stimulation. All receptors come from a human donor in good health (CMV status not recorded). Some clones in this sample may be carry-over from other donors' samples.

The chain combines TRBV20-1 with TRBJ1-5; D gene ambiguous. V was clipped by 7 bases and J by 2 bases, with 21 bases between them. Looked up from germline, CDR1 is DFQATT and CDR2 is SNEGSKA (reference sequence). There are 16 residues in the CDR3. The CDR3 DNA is TGCAGTGGGGTCCCCGGGAAGTTAGGCGGCAATCAGCCCCAGCATTTT. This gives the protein CSGVPGKLGGNQPQHF.

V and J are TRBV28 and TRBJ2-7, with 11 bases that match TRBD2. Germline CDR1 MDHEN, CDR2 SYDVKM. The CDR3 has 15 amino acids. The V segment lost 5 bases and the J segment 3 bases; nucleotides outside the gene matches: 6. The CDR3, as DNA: TGTGCCAGCAGTATATTTAGCGGGGGGGGCTACGAGCAGTACTTC. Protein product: CASSIFSGGGYEQYF.

This CDR3 reads CATLSGSGDTQYF. The CDR3 DNA follows: TGTGCCACTTTAAGCGGGAGTGGAGATACGCAGTATTTT. The chain combines TRBV10-3 with TRBJ2-3; 8 bases line up with TRBD2. Germline assignment: CDR1 ENHRY and CDR2 SYGVKD. This CDR3 has 13 residues. The V and J ends lost 10 bases and 5 bases, in that order; junction bases with no gene match: 8.

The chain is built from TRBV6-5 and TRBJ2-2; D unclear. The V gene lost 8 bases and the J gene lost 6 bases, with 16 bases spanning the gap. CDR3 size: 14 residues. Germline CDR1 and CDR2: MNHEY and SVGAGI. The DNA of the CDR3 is TGTGCCAGCCAAGTGCCAGGTCGGGCCGGGGAGCTGTTTTTT. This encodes CASQVPGRAGELFF.

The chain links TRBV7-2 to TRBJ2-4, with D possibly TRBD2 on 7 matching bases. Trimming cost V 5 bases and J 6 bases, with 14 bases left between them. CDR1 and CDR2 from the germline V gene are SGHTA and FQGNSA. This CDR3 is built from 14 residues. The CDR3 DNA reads TGTGCCAGCAGCGTTGAGGGGGGGGGAAACATTCAGTACTTC. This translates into CASSVEGGGNIQYF.

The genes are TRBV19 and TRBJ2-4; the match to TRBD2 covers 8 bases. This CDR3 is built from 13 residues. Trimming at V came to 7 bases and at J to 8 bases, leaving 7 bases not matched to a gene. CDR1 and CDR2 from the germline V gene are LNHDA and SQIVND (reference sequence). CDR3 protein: CASTKRELDIQYF. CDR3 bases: TGTGCCAGTACCAAGCGGGAGTTGGACATTCAGTACTTC.

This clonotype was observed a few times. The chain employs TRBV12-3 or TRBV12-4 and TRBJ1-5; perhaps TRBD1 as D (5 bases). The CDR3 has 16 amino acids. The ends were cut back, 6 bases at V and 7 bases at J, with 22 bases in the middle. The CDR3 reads CASSPGAVDVVQPQHF. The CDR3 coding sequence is TGTGCCAGCAGCCCCGGGGCCGTGGATGTTGTCCAGCCCCAGCATTTT.

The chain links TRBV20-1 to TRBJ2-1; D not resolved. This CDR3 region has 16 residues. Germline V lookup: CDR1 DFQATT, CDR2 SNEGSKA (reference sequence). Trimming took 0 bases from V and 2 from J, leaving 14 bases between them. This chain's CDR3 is CSARDPRKFTYNEQFF. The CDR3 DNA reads TGCAGTGCTAGAGATCCCCGCAAGTTTACCTACAATGAGCAGTTCTTC.

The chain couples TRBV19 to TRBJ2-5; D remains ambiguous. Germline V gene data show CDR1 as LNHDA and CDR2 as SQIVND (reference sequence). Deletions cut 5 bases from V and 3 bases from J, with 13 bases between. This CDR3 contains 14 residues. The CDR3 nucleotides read TGTGCCAGTAGTCGGTCGGCTGGTGAAGAGACCCAGTACTTC. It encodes CASSRSAGEETQYF.